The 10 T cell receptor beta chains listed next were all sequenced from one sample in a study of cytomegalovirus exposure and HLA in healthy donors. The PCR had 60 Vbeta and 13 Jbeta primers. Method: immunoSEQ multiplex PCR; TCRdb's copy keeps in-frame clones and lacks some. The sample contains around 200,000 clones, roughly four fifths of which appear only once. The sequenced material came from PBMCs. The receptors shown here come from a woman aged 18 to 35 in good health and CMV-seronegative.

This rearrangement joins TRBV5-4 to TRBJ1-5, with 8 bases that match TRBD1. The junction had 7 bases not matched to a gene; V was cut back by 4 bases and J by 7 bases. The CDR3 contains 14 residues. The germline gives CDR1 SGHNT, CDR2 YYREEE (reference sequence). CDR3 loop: CASSRTGSGQPQHF. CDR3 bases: TGTGCCAGCAGCAGGACAGGGTCTGGACAGCCCCAGCATTTT.

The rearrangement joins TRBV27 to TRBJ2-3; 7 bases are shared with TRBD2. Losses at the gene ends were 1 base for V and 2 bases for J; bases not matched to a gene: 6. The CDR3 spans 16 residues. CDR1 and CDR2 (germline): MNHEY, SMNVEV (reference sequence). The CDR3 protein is CASSLLGLGLTDTQYF. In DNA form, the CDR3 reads TGTGCCAGCAGTTTATTAGGACTAGGACTCACAGATACGCAGTATTTT.

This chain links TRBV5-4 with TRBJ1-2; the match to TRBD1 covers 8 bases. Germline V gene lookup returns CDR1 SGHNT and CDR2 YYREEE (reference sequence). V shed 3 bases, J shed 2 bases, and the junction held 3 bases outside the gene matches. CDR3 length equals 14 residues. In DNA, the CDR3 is TGTGCCAGCAGCTCGACAGGGGCCAACTATGGCTACACCTTC. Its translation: CASSSTGANYGYTF.

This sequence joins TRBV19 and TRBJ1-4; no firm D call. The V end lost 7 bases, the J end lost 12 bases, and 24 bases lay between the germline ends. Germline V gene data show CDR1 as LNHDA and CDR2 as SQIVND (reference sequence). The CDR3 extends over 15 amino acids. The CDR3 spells CASTQGGIVGGELFF. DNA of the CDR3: TGTGCCAGTACCCAAGGAGGGATTGTAGGCGGGGAACTGTTTTTT.

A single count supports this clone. The CDR3 DNA is TGTGCCAGCAGTTCGGGACTAGCGGGAGGATGGAATGAGCAGTTCTTC. This encodes CASSSGLAGGWNEQFF. The chain joins TRBV28 to TRBJ2-1; TRBD2 aligns across 15 bases. Germline V gene data show CDR1 as MDHEN and CDR2 as SYDVKM. The J segment lost 7 bases and the V segment lost 4 bases, leaving 5 bases of the junction unmatched. The CDR3 is 16 amino acids.

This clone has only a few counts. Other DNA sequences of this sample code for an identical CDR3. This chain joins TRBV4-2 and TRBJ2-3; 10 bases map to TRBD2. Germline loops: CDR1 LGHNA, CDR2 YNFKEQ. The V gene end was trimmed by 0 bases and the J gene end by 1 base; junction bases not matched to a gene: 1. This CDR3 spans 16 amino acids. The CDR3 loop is CASSQDLAGGTDTQYF. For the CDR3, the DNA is TGTGCCAGCAGCCAAGATCTAGCGGGGGGCACAGATACGCAGTATTTT.

The CDR3 here is CASSLDSPVRDTQYF. The DNA of the CDR3 is TGTGCCAGCAGCTTAGATAGCCCCGTCCGGGATACGCAGTATTTT. This chain links TRBV7-9 with TRBJ2-3; no definite D call. Trimming removed 1 base at V and 6 bases at J, with 14 bases between. This CDR3 has 15 residues. Germline V gene data show CDR1 as SEHNR and CDR2 as FQNEAQ (reference sequence).

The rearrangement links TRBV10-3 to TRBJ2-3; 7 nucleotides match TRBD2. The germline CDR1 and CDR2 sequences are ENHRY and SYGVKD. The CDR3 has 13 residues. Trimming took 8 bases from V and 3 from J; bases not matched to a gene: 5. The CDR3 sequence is CAIGKLATDTQYF. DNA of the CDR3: TGTGCCATCGGAAAACTAGCGACAGATACGCAGTATTTT.

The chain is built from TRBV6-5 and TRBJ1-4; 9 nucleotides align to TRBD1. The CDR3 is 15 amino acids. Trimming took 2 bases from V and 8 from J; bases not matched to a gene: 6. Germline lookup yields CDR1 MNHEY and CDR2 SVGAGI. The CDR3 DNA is TGTGCCAGCAGTTACATCGGACAGGGGAACGAAAAACTGTTTTTT. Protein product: CASSYIGQGNEKLFF.

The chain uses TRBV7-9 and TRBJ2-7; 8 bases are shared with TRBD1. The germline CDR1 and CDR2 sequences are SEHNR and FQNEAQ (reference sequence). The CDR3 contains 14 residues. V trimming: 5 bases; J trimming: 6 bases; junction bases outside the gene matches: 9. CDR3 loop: CASSPGTGVLEQYF. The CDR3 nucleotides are TGTGCCAGCAGCCCCGGGACAGGAGTTCTCGAGCAGTACTTC.